This T cell receptor (beta chain) was documented in a study of blood T cell repertoires in COVID-19. Across the study: The cDNA or gDNA used as material had been derived from T cells, B-cell-depleted T cells, or PBMCs.

Assay: immunoSEQ multiplex PCR; the TCRdb copy retains only in-frame clones and omits some. The table has hundreds of thousands of clones, approximately 86% seen once. The CDR3 runs to 14 residues. Germline V CDR1 and CDR2: GTSNPN, SVGIG (reference sequence). V was pared by 2 bases and J by 1 base, with 11 bases between. The TCR comes from a man in his forties or fifties with acute or convalescent COVID-19. Sample: peripheral blood. The V gene is TRBV30, the J gene TRBJ1-2; D call uncertain. The CDR3 region is CAWSLPNNNYGYTF. The CDR3 nucleotides read TGTGCCTGGAGTTTACCCAACAATAACTATGGCTACACCTTC.